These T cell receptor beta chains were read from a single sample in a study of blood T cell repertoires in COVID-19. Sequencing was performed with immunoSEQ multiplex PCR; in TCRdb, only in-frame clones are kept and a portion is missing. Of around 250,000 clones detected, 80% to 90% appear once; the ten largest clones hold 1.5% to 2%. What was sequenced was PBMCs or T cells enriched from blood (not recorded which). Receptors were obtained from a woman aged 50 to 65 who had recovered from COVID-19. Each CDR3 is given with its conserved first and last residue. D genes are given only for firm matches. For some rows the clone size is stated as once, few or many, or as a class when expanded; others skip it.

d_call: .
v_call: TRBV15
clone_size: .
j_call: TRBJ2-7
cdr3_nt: TGTGCCACCAGCAGAGATGCTAGGGGCTTCTACGAGCAGTACTTC
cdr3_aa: CATSRDARGFYEQYF

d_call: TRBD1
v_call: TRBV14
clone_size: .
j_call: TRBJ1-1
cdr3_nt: TGTGCCAGCAGCCAGTACCAGGGGGCGAACACTGAAGCTTTCTTT
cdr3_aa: CASSQYQGANTEAFF

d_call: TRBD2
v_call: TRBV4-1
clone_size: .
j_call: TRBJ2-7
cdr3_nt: TGCGCCAGCAAGGAGCGGGACCTCAGCTCCTACGAGCAGTACTTC
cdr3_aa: CASKERDLSSYEQYF

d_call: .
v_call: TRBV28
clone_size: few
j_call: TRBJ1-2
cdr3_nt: TGTGCCAGCAGTTTGGGGACAAACTATGGCTACACCTTC
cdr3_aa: CASSLGTNYGYTF

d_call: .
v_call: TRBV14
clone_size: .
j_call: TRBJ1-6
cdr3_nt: TGTGCCAGCAGCCAAGGGTCAGGTCGGTATAATTCACCCCTCCACTTT
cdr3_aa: CASSQGSGRYNSPLHF

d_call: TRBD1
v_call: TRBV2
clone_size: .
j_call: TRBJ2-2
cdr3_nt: TGTGCCAGCGTGACGGACAGGGGGCTTCGGGAGCTGTTTTTT
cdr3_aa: CASVTDRGLRELFF

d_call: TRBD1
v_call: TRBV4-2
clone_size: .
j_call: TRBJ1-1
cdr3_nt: TGTGCCAGCAGCCAAGGGGACAGGGGGCGAGGAACTGAAGCTTTCTTT
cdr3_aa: CASSQGDRGRGTEAFF

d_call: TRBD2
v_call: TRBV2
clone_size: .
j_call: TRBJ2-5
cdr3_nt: TGTGCCAGCAGTCCTGACAGCGGGAGGTTACAAGAGACCCAGTACTTC
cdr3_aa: CASSPDSGRLQETQYF

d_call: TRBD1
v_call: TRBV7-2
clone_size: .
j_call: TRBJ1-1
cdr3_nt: TGTGCCAGCAGCTCAGACAGGGGGCGTCCTGAAGCTTTCTTT
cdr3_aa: CASSSDRGRPEAFF

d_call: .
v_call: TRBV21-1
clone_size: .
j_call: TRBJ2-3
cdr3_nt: TGTGCCAGCAGCAAAGGTGGTAGCGGGATCACAGATACGCAGTATTTT
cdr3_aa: CASSKGGSGITDTQYF

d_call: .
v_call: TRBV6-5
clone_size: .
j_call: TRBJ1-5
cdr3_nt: TGTGCCAGCAGTAAAAGGGGGGGTCAAGATCAGCCCCAGCATTTT
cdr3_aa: CASSKRGGQDQPQHF

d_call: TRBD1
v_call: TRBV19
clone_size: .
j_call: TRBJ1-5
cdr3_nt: TGTGCCAGTAGTAACGAAGGACAGGGGGCAAGGCAGCCCCAGCATTTT
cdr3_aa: CASSNEGQGARQPQHF

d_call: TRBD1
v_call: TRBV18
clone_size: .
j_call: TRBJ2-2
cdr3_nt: TGTGCCAGCTCAGAAACAGGGGGCCTCTACGGAATCAAGCTGTTTTTT
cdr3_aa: CASSETGGLYGIKLFF

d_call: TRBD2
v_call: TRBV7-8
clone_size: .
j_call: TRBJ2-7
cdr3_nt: TGTGCCAGCAGCGCCCTTTGGACTAGCTCCTACGAGCAGTACTTC
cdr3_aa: CASSALWTSSYEQYF

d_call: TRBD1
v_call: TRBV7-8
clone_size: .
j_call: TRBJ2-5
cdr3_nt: TGTGCCAGCAGCCGGAGGGACAGGGGGCTGGGAGAGACCCAGTACTTC
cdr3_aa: CASSRRDRGLGETQYF

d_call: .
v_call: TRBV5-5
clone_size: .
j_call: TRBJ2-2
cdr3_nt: TGTGCCAGCAGCTTGATCGGAGCGAACACCGGGGAGCTGTTTTTT
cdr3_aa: CASSLIGANTGELFF

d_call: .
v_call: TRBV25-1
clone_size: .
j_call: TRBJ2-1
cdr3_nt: TGTGCCAGCAGTGAATTGGGGAGTCTCCCCTACAATGAGCAGTTCTTC
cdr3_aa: CASSELGSLPYNEQFF

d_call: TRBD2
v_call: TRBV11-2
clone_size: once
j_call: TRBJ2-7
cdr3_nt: TGTGCCAGCAGCTTTCGTCGGGGGGGAGCGGAGCCTTCCTACGAGCAGTACTTC
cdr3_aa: CASSFRRGGAEPSYEQYF

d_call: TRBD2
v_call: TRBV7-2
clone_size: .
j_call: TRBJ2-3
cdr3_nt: TGTGCCAGCAGCTTACGACTAGCGGGTTCCACAGATACGCAGTATTTT
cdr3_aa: CASSLRLAGSTDTQYF

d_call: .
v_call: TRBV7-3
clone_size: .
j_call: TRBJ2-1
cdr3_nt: TGTGCCAGCAGCTTACAGGCGACTAGGGCTGAGCAGTTCTTC
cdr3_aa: CASSLQATRAEQFF

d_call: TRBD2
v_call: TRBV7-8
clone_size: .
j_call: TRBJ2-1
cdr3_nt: TGTGCCAGCAGCTTACAGGGACTATCATTGGGGAATGAGCAGTTCTTC
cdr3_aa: CASSLQGLSLGNEQFF

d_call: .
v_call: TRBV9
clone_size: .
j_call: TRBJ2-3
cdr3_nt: TGTGCCAGCAGCGAGGACTTTACAGATACGCAGTATTTT
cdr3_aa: CASSEDFTDTQYF

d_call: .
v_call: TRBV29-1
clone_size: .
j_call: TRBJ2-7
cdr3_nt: TGCAGCGTTTATGGTGGTCCGGTCTCCTACGAGCAGTACTTC
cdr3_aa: CSVYGGPVSYEQYF

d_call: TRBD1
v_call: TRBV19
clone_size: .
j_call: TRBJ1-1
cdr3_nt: TGTGCCAGTAGTTTTCAGGGGGCCCCTGAAGCTTTCTTT
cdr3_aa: CASSFQGAPEAFF

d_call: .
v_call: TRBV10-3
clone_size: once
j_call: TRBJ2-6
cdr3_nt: TGTGCCATCAGTGGCTTTAGCGCCGGGGCCAACGTCCTGACTTTC
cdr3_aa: CAISGFSAGANVLTF

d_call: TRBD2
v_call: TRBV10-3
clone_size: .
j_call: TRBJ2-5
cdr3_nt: TGTGCCATCAGTGATAGGGCTAGCGGGAGTCGAGAGACCCAGTACTTC
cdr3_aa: CAISDRASGSRETQYF

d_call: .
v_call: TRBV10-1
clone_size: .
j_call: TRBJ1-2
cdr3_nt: TGCGCCAGCAGCAATAGTAACTATGGCTACACCTTC
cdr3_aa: CASSNSNYGYTF

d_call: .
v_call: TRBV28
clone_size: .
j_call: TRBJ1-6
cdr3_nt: TGTGCCAGCAGCCTTCTCCCCGGGGATCGGAATTCACCCCTCCACTTT
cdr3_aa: CASSLLPGDRNSPLHF

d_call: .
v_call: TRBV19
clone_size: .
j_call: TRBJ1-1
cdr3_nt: TGTGCCAGTAGTATGCACAGCGGGACTGAAGCTTTCTTT
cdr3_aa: CASSMHSGTEAFF

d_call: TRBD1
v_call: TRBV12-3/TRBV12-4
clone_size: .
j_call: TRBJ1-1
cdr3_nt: TGTGCCAGCAGCCTGGGACAGGGCACTGAAGCTTTCTTT
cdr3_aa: CASSLGQGTEAFF

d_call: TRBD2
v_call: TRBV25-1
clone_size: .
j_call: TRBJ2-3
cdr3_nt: TGTGCCAGCAGGGCCTTAGCGGGAAGCACAGATACGCAGTATTTT
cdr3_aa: CASRALAGSTDTQYF

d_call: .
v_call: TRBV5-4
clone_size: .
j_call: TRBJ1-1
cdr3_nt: TGTGCCAGCAGCACGGGATCCCCGGGCGGGAACACTGAAGCTTTCTTT
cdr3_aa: CASSTGSPGGNTEAFF

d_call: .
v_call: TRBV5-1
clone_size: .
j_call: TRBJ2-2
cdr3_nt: TGCGCCAGCAGCGGACTCACCCAGGGGGGCGGGGAGCTGTTTTTT
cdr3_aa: CASSGLTQGGGELFF

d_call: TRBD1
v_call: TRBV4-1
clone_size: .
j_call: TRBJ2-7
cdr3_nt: TGCGCCAGCAGCCAAGATCCCGGACAGGGCAGGGAGCAGTACTTC
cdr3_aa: CASSQDPGQGREQYF

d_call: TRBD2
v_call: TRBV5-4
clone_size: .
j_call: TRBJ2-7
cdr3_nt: TGTGCCAGCAGCTTGGGACTAGCGGGAATTTACGAGCAGTACTTC
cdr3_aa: CASSLGLAGIYEQYF

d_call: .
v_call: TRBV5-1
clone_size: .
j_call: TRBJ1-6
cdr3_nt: TGCGCCAGCAGCTTGGACAGGGATTCACCCCTCCACTTT
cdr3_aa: CASSLDRDSPLHF

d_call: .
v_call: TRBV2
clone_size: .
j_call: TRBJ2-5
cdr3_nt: TGTGCCACCAATAACAGGGCTGAGACCCAGTACTTC
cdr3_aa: CATNNRAETQYF

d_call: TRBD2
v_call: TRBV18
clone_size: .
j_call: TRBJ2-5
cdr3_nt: TGTGCCAGCTCAAAAGGGACTAGCGGACAAGAGACCCAGTACTTC
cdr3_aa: CASSKGTSGQETQYF

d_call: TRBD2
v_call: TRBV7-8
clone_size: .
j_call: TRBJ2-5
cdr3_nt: TGTGCCAGCAGCTTCGCCGGGACTATGGAGACCCAGTACTTC
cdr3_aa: CASSFAGTMETQYF

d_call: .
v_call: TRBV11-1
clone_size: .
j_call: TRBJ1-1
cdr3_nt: TGTGCCAGCAGCTTAGGTTGGCAGGGAAACACTGAAGCTTTCTTT
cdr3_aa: CASSLGWQGNTEAFF

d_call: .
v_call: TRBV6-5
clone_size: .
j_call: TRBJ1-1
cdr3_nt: TGTGCCAGCAGTCCCGGGTACACTGAAGCTTTCTTT
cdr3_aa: CASSPGYTEAFF

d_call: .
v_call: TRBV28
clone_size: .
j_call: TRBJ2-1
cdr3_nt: TGTGCCAGCAGTCAAACCGCGAGTTTTTACTACAATGAGCAGTTCTTC
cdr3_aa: CASSQTASFYYNEQFF

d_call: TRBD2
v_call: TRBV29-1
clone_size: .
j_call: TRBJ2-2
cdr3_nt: TGCAGCGTTGGTAATAGCGGGAAAACCGGGGAGCTGTTTTTT
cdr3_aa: CSVGNSGKTGELFF

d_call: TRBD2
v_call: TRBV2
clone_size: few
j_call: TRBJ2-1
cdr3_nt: TGTGCCAGCAGTGACCTTGCGATCGGGGGGGGTGAGCAGTTCTTC
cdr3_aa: CASSDLAIGGGEQFF

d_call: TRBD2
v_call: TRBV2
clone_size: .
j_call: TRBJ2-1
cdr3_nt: TGTGCCAGCATCGCGCTAGCGGGGGGGGGAGCTGAGCAGTTCTTC
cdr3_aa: CASIALAGGGAEQFF

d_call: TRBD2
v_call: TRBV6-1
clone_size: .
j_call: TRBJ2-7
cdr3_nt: TGTGCCAGCAGTGAACCTATGGGACTAGCGGGAGGCCGAGGAGAGCAGTACTTC
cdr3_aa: CASSEPMGLAGGRGEQYF

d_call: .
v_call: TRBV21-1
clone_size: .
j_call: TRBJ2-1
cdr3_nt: TGTGCCAGCCACAACGAGCGGAAGGCCTCCGGCAATGAGCAGTTCTTC
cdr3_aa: CASHNERKASGNEQFF